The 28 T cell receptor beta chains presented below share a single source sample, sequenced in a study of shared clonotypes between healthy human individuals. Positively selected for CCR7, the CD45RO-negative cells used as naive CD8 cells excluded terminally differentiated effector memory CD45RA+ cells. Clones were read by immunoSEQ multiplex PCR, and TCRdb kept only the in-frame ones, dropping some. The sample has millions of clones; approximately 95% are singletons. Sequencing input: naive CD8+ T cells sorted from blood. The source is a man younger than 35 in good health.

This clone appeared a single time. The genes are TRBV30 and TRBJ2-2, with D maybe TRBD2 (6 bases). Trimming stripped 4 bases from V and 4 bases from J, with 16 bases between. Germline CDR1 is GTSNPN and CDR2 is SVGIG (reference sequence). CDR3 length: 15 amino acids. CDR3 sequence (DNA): TGTGCCTGGATCCCCCGGGACTTTGGCACCGGGGAGCTGTTTTTT. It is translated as CAWIPRDFGTGELFF.

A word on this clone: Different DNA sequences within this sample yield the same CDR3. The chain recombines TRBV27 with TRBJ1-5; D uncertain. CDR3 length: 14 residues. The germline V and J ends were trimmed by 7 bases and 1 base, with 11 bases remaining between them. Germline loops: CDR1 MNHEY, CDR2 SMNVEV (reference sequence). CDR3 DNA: TGTGCCAGCACCCCTCTGGGGAGCAATCAGCCCCAGCATTTT. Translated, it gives CASTPLGSNQPQHF.

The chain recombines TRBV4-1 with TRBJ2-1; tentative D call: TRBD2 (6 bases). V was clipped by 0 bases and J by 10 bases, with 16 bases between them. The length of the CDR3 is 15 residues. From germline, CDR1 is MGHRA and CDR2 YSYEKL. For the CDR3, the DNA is TGCGCCAGCAGCCAAGATAATTCCGGGGGAGGCGAGCAGTTCTTC. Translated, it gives CASSQDNSGGGEQFF.

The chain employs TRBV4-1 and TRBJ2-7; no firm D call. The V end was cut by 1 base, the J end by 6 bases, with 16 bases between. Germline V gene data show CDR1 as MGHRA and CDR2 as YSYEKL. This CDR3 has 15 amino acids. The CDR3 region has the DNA TGCGCCAGCAGCCAAGCCGTGACCGCCTGGGGCGAGCAGTACTTC. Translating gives CASSQAVTAWGEQYF.

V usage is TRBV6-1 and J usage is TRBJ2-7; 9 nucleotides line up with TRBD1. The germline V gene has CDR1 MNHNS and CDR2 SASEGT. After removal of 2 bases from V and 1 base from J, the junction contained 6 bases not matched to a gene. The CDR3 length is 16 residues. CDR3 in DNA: TGTGCCAGCAGTGAAACTCGTGGGACAGGGTCCTACGAGCAGTACTTC. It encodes CASSETRGTGSYEQYF.

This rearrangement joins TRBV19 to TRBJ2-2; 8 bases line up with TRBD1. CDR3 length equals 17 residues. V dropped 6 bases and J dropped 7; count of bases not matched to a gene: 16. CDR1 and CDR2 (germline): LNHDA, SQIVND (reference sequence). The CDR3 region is CASRGEIRTGSIGELFF. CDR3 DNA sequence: TGTGCCAGTAGAGGGGAGATCAGGACAGGGTCGATCGGGGAGCTGTTTTTT. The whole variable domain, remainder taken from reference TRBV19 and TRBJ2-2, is DGGITQSPKYLFRKEGQNVTLSCEQNLNHDAMYWYRQDPGQGLRLIYYSQIVNDFQKGDIAEGYSVSREKKESFPLTVTSAQKNPTAFYLCASRGEIRTGSIGELFFGEGSRLTVL.

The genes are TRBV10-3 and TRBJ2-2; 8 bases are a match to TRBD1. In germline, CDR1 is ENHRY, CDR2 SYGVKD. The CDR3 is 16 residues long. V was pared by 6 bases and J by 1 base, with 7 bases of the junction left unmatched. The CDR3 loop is CAIRDPGQENTGELFF. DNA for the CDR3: TGTGCCATCAGGGATCCGGGACAGGAGAACACCGGGGAGCTGTTTTTT.

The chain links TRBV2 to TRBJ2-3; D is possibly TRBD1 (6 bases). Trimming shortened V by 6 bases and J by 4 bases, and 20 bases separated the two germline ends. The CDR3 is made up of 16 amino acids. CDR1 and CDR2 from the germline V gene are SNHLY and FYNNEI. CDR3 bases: TGTGCCAGCAGCTCTCCCGGGACACGAGTCCCAGATACGCAGTATTTT. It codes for CASSSPGTRVPDTQYF.

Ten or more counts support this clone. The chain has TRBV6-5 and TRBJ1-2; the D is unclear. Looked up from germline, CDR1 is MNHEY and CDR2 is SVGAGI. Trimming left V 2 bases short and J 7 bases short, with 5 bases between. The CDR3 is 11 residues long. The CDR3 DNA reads TGTGCCAGCAGTTACCCGGGTGGCTACACCTTC. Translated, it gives CASSYPGGYTF.

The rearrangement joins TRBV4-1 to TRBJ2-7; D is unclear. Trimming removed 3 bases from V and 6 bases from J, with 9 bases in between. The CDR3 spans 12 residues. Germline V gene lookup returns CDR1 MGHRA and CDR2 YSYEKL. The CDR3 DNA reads TGCGCCAGCAGCCAGACGGACGGCGAGCAGTACTTC. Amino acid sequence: CASSQTDGEQYF.

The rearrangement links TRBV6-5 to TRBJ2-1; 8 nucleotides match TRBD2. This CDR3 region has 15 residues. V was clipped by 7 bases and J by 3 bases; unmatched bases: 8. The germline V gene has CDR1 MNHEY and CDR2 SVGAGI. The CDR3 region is CASKLFSGVYNEQFF. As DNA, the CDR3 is TGTGCCAGCAAGTTATTTAGCGGGGTCTACAATGAGCAGTTCTTC.

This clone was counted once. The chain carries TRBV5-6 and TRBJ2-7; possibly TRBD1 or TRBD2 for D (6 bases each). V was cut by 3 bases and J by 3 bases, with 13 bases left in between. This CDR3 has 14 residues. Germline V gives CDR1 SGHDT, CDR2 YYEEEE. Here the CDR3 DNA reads TGTGCCAGCAGCTGGGGGGCAGCTGACTACGAGCAGTACTTC. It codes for CASSWGAADYEQYF.

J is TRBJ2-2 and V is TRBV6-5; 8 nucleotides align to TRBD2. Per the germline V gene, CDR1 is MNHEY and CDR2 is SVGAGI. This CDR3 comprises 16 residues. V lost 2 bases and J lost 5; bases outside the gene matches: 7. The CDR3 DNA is TGTGCCAGCAGTTACAGTACGGGGGGGAAAACCGGGGAGCTGTTTTTT. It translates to CASSYSTGGKTGELFF.

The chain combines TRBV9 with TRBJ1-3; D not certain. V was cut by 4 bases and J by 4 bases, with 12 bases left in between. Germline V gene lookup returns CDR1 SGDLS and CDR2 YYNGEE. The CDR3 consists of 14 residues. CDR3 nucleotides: TGTGCCAGCAGCACCGGGATGCCCGGAAACACCATATATTTT. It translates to CASSTGMPGNTIYF.

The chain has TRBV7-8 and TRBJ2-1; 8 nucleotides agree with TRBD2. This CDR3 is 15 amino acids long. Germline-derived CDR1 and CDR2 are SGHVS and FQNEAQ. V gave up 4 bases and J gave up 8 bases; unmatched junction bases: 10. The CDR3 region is CASSSETGTSDEQFF. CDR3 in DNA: TGTGCCAGCAGCTCGGAAACCGGGACTAGTGATGAGCAGTTCTTC.

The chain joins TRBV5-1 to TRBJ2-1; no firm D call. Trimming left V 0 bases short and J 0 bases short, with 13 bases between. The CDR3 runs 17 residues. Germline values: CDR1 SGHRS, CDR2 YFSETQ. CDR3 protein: CASSLAIAANSYNEQFF. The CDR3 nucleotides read TGCGCCAGCAGCTTGGCGATCGCGGCTAACTCCTACAATGAGCAGTTCTTC.

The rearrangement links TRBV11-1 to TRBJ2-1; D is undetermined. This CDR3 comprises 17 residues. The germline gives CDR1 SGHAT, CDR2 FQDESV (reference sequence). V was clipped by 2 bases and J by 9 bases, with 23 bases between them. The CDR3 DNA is TGTGCCAGCAGCTTATCTGCGGCCGCTCTCCCAGCTCCTGAGCAGTTCTTC. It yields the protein CASSLSAAALPAPEQFF.

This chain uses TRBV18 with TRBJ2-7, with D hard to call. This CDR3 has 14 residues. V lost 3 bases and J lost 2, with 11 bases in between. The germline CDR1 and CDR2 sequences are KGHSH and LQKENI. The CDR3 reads CASSPAPAAYEQYF. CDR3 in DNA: TGTGCCAGCTCACCGGCACCCGCAGCCTACGAGCAGTACTTC. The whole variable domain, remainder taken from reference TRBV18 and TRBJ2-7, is NAGVMQNPRHLVRRRGQEARLRCSPMKGHSHVYWYRQLPEEGLKFMVYLQKENIIDESGMPKERFSAEFPKEGPSILRIQQVVRGDSAAYFCASSPAPAAYEQYFGPGTRLTVT.

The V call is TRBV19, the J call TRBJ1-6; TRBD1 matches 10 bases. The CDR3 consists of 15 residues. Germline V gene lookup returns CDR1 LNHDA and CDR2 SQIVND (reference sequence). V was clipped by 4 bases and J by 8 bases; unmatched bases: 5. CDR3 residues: CASSTGTGVDSPLHF. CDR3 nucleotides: TGTGCCAGTAGTACCGGGACAGGGGTGGATTCACCCCTCCACTTT.

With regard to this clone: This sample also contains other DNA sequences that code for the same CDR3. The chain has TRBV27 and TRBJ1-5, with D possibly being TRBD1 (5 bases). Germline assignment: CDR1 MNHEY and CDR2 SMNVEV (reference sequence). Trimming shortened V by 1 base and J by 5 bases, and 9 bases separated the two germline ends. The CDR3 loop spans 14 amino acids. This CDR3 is CASSLWGGDQPQHF. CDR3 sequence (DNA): TGTGCCAGCAGTTTATGGGGAGGGGATCAGCCCCAGCATTTT.

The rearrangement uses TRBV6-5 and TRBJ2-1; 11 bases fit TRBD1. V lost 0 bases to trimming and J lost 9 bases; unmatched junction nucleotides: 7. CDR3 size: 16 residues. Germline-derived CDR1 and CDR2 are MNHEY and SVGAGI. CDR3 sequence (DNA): TGTGCCAGCAGTTACTCGGTGGGACAGGGGGTAGCTGAGCAGTTCTTC. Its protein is CASSYSVGQGVAEQFF.

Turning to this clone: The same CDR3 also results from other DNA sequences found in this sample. The CDR3 DNA sequence: TGTGCCAGCAGCTACAGGGGCCCCTACGAGCAGTACTTC. The encoded protein is CASSYRGPYEQYF. This chain links TRBV7-9 with TRBJ2-7, with 7 bases matching TRBD1. V was clipped by 4 bases and J by 2 bases; unmatched bases: 2. CDR3 size: 13 residues. Looked up from germline, CDR1 is SEHNR and CDR2 is FQNEAQ (reference sequence).

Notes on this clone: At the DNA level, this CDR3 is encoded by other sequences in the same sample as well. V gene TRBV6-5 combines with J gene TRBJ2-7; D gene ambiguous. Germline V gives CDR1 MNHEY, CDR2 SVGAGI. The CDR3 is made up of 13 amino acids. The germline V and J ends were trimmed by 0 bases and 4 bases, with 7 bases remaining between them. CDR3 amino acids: CASSYSIGYEQYF. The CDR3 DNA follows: TGTGCCAGCAGTTACTCGATAGGGTACGAGCAGTACTTC.

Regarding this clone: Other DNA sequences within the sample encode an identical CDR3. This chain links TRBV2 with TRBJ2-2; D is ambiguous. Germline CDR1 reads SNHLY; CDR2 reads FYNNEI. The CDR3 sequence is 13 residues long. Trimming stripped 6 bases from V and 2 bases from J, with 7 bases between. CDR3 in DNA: TGTGCCAGCAGCAGACCTAACACCGGGGAGCTGTTTTTT. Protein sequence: CASSRPNTGELFF.

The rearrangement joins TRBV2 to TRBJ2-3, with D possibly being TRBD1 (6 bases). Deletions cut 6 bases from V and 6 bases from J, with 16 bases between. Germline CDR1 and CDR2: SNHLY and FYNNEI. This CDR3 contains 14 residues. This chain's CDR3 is CASRPGVDLDTQYF. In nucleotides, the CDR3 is TGTGCCAGCAGGCCAGGGGTGGATTTGGATACGCAGTATTTT.

CDR3 loop: CASSSGVGSNQPQHF. DNA of the CDR3: TGTGCCAGCAGCTCGGGGGTGGGTAGCAATCAGCCCCAGCATTTT. The chain has TRBV11-2 and TRBJ1-5; D possibly corresponds to TRBD1 (5 bases). V lost 4 bases and J 0 bases, leaving 10 bases between the germline ends. The CDR3 is made up of 15 amino acids. CDR1 is SGHAT and CDR2 is FQNNGV in the germline V gene.

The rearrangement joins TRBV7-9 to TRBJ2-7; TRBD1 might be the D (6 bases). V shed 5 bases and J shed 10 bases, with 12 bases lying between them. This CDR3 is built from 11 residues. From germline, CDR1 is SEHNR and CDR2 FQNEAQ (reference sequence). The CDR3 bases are TGTGCCAGCAGCCTAGGGGGACCCCAGTACTTC. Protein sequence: CASSLGGPQYF.

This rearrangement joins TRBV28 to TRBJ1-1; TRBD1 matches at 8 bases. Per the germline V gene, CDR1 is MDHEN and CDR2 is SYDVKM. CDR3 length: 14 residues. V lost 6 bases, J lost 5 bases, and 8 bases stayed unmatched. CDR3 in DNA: TGTGCCAGCAGGATTACAGGGGGGTATACTGAAGCTTTCTTT. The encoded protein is CASRITGGYTEAFF. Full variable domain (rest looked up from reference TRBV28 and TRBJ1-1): DVKVTQSSRYLVKRTGEKVFLECVQDMDHENMFWYRQDPGLGLRLIYFSYDVKMKEKGDIPEGYSVSREKKERFSLILESASTNQTSMYLCASRITGGYTEAFFGQGTRLTVV.